The 5 T cell receptor beta chains below were found in one sample sequenced in a study of response to subunit inactivated influenza vaccine. TCRdb reprocessed the RT-PCR reads with MiXCR, giving one entry per CDR3 protein. This sample has hundreds of thousands of distinct CDR3 sequences, with 15% to 19% found just once. This sample comprised PBMCs from blood, obtained roughly 12 days after vaccination. All receptors come from a man aged 45-60 years who received an inactivated influenza vaccine.

The gene calls are TRBV5-5 and TRBJ2-7; D gene unclear. This CDR3 spans 15 amino acids. V shed 0 bases and J shed 0 bases, with 10 bases lying between them. Germline CDR1 SGHKS, CDR2 YYEKEE (reference sequence). The CDR3 is CASSLGRTSSYEQYF. The CDR3 bases are TGTGCCAGCAGCTTGGGACGGACGAGCTCCTACGAGCAGTACTTC.

The chain is built from TRBV29-1 and TRBJ2-1, with 7 bases lining up with TRBD1. V shed 6 bases, J shed 8 bases, and the junction held 7 bases outside the gene matches. The CDR3 runs to 12 residues. The V gene's germline CDR1 is SQVTM and CDR2 ANQGSEA. In nucleotides, the CDR3 is TGCAGCGTCTTAGGGGGCAGCTATGAGCAGTTCTTC. Its protein product is CSVLGGSYEQFF.

The CDR3 spells CASGPQGVETQYF. CDR3 nucleotide sequence: TGTGCCAGCGGACCACAGGGGGTCGAGACCCAGTACTTC. This chain links TRBV6-6 with TRBJ2-5, with TRBD1 matching over 8 bases. CDR3 length: 13 amino acids. Losses at the gene ends were 8 bases for V and 5 bases for J; bases not matched to a gene: 7. The germline CDR1 and CDR2 sequences are MNHNY and SVGAGI (reference sequence).

This clonotype came up a few times. The genes are TRBV3-1 and TRBJ2-5; the D gene is possibly TRBD2 (5 bases). The CDR3 runs to 15 residues. Germline-derived CDR1 and CDR2 are LGHDT and YNNKEL (reference sequence). V dropped 2 bases and J dropped 0 bases, with 10 bases sitting between them. CDR3 sequence reads: CASSQLRAYQETQYF. CDR3 coding DNA: TGTGCCAGCAGCCAATTGCGGGCCTACCAAGAGACCCAGTACTTC.

This clonotype turned up a few times. The chain combines TRBV10-2 with TRBJ1-5; a possible D gene is TRBD1 (6 bases). The CDR3 covers 16 residues. Germline CDR1 and CDR2: WSHSY and SAAADI. Trimming cost V 0 bases and J 3 bases, with 12 bases left between them. The CDR3 protein is CASSESGYRANQPQHF. The CDR3, as DNA: TGCGCCAGCAGTGAGTCTGGGTACAGGGCCAATCAGCCCCAGCATTTT.